This T cell receptor (beta chain) was captured in a study of metastatic and nonmetastatic thyroid tumors (dated by TCRdb to between 2020 and 2021). Describing the broader study: The researchers compared repertoires between peripheral blood samples and tumor or nodule tissue samples from patients with malignant or benign thyroid disease. The investigation overall reported the following: In both blood and tumor samples, TCR beta diversity was reported to be significantly higher in malignant tumors than in benign nodules.

In this sample, this clone turned up many times. Its antigen is unknown. Base qualities are missing; no much larger clone stands one base away. No treatment had been received by any patient before thyroid surgery. Patient clinical samples collected from about 2012 to 2018 were retrospectively analysed using T-cell receptor beta sequencing. The library was obtained by PCR. Data came from an Illumina HiSeq 4000. High-throughput sequencing was used to profile the CDR3 region of the TCR beta-chain in every patient. From the authors' description of their analysis: A classifier to discriminate distant-metastatic papillary thyroid cancer patients was built from CDR3 differences across clinicopathological groups. The Shannon index was used to measure repertoire diversity, and the Morisita-Horn index was used to measure how similar tumor and blood repertoires were. Using fastp at Q25 and MiXCR, TCRdb reprocessed the public reads and kept productive beta chains. It is TCRdb's table, rather than the study itself, that gives the V and J calls and clone size. This sample has 23,000 or so clones in its table, and 22% of those were observed once. More than 6.5% of the sample lies in the top ten.

This TCR was sampled from a female donor with papillary thyroid cancer or a benign thyroid nodule (not recorded which). Some clones in this sample may be carry-over from other donors' samples. Sequenced: blood.

This receptor has the CDR3 CSARKDAEKLFF. The nucleotide sequence reads TGCAGTGCTAGAAAGGACGCTGAAAAACTGTTTTTT. The chain employs TRBV20-1 and TRBJ1-4; no D gene is confidently identified. Reading the germline V gene (reference sequence) gives CDR1 DFQATT and CDR2 SNEGSKA. Spanning cysteine to phenylalanine, the CDR3 consists of 12 amino acids. Just the 36-base CDR3 DNA is kept, in frame starting at base 1. V is clipped by 2 bases and J by 7 bases, and the sequence between their germline boundaries is 8 bases long.